The T cell receptor (beta chain) described here comes from a study of human T cells and chemical hapten exposure. The CDR3 contains 18 residues. V was pared by 3 bases and J by 1 base, with 13 bases of the junction left unmatched. CDR1 is SEHNR and CDR2 is FQNEAQ in the germline V gene (reference sequence). MiXCR was run by TCRdb on the RACE reads, yielding one entry per CDR3 protein. This repertoire shows about 190,000 distinct CDR3 sequences, under 25% found once; its top ten account for under 2.5%. Time point in this sample: patch test 3, about 24 weeks after DPC sensitization. The treatment here: therapeutic diphenylcyclopropenone sensitization with weekly scalp DPC.

This clonotype was sampled from a woman aged 40-49 years with alopecia areata. Some clones in this sample may be carry-over from other donors' samples. The material sequenced was whole blood, taken in connection with sensitization to the hapten diphenylcyclopropenone (DPC). The chain carries TRBV7-9 and TRBJ2-3; 7 nucleotides match TRBD2. The CDR3 DNA is TGTGCCAGCAGCTTGAGGGTGGGCGGGAGAACGCGCACAGATACGCAGTATTTT. Residues: CASSLRVGGRTRTDTQYF.